The entry below describes one T cell receptor (beta chain). The sample comes from a study of technical replicates of blood from a handful of donors. Sequencing was performed with immunoSEQ multiplex PCR; in TCRdb, only in-frame clones are kept and a portion is missing. The data contain about 82,000 clones, nearly 96% of them singletons. Germline lookup yields CDR1 WNHNN and CDR2 SYGVQD (reference sequence). The junction had 8 bases not matched to a gene; V was cut back by 6 bases and J by 0 bases. CDR3 size: 15 residues. The TCR was taken from a human donor in good health. The source material was T cells isolated from PBMCs. The rearrangement links TRBV10-1 to TRBJ2-7; 7 bases agree with TRBD1. In DNA form, the CDR3 reads TGCGCCAGCAGCAAAGACAGGGCCCGCTCCTACGAGCAGTACTTC. It encodes CASSKDRARSYEQYF.